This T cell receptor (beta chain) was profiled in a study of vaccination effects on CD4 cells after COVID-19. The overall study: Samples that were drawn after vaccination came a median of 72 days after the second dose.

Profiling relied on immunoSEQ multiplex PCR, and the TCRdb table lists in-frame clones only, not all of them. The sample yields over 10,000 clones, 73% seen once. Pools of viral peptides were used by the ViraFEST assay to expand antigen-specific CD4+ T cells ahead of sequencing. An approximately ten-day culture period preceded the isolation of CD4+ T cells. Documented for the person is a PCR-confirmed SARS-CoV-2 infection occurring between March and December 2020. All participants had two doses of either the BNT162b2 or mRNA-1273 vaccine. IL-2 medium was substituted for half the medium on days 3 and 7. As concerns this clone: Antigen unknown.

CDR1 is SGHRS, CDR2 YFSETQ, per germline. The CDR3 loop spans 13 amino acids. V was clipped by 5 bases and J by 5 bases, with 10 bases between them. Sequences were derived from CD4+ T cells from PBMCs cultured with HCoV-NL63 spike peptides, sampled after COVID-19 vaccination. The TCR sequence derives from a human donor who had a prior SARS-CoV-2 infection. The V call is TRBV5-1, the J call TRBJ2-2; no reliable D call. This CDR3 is CASSSLMTGELFF. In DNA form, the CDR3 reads TGCGCCAGCAGTTCCCTCATGACCGGGGAGCTGTTTTTT.